This TCR beta chain was observed in a study of CD8 T cells in Susac syndrome. RNA totalling roughly 0.45 to 1 ug underwent reverse transcription with random hexamers. Amplification of TCR beta CDR3 used immunoSEQ multiplex PCR across 54 Vbeta and 13 Jbeta. MiXCR was run by TCRdb on the immunoSEQ multiplex PCR reads, yielding one entry per CDR3 protein. The table records about 290,000 distinct CDR3 sequences, 89% of them present only once. TCR beta sequencing was performed on blood CD8+ and CD4+ T cells. The patients who served as multiple sclerosis controls were treatment-naive and had stable or active relapsing-remitting disease that fulfilled the revised McDonald criteria. The sample taken for sequencing was CD8+ T cells from PBMCs. The clonotype originates from a human donor with multiple sclerosis.

The CDR3 loop reads CSAREQGFWPQHF. The CDR3 DNA is TGCAGTGCTAGGGAACAGGGATTCTGGCCCCAGCATTTT. The chain employs TRBV20-1 and TRBJ1-5, with TRBD1 as a possible D gene (6 bases). V dropped 3 bases and J dropped 9 bases, with 15 bases sitting between them. CDR1 and CDR2 from the germline V gene are DFQATT and SNEGSKA (reference sequence). This CDR3 is 13 amino acids long.